Presented here are 23 T cell receptor beta chains from one specimen sequenced in a study of OX40 agonist ivuxolimab in advanced cancers. Only in-frame clones appear in the TCRdb table, and some are missing; sequencing was by immunoSEQ multiplex PCR. The table lists approximately 66,000 clones, 86% of them singletons. The sample in question was CD4+ or CD8+ T cells sorted from blood, obtained in a trial of the OX40 agonist ivuxolimab. These TCRs come from an adult with an advanced solid tumor such as melanoma, head and neck, liver or kidney cancer.

This clone was seen just once. This sequence joins TRBV5-1 and TRBJ2-3; possibly TRBD1 or TRBD2 for D (5 bases each). CDR3 length: 14 residues. In germline, CDR1 is SGHRS, CDR2 YFSETQ. The V end lost 5 bases, the J end lost 2 bases, and 12 bases lay between the germline ends. CDR3 sequence: CASSGDGFTDTQYF. CDR3 nucleotides: TGCGCCAGCAGTGGGGACGGATTCACAGATACGCAGTATTTT.

CDR3 sequence: CSVEALSYNEQFF. The CDR3 DNA sequence: TGCAGCGTTGAGGCCCTATCCTACAATGAGCAGTTCTTC. The chain is built from TRBV29-1 and TRBJ2-1; D uncertain. The germline V gene has CDR1 SQVTM and CDR2 ANQGSEA. This CDR3 spans 13 amino acids. V was trimmed by 3 bases and J by 1 base, leaving 7 bases between them.

This chain links TRBV30 with TRBJ1-6; no clear D gene. V was trimmed by 3 bases and J by 6 bases, leaving 12 bases between them. The CDR3 consists of 14 residues. Germline values: CDR1 GTSNPN, CDR2 SVGIG (reference sequence). Here the CDR3 reads CAWRGSGSNSPLHF. In DNA, the CDR3 is TGTGCCTGGAGGGGATCAGGCAGTAATTCACCCCTCCACTTT. The complete variable domain, with remaining parts taken from reference TRBV30 and TRBJ1-6, reads SQTIHQWPATLVQPVGSPLSLECTVEGTSNPNLYWYRQAAGRGLQLLFYSVGIGQISSEVPQNLSASRPQDRQFILSSKKLLLSDSGFYLCAWRGSGSNSPLHFGNGTRLTVT.

The genes are TRBV18 and TRBJ2-7; tentatively, D is TRBD1 or TRBD2 (5 bases each). This CDR3 comprises 17 residues. CDR1 and CDR2 (germline): KGHSH, LQKENI. V was cut by 2 bases and J by 0 bases, with 17 bases left in between. In DNA, the CDR3 is TGTGCCAGCTCACCAATGCCTGGGACCCTGAGCTCCTACGAGCAGTACTTC. As protein: CASSPMPGTLSSYEQYF.

J is TRBJ1-2 and V is TRBV29-1; D possibly corresponds to TRBD1 (6 bases). The CDR3 is 15 amino acids. CDR1 and CDR2 from the germline V gene are SQVTM and ANQGSEA. With 4 bases removed from V and 2 bases from J, the gap between germline ends came to 17 bases. The chain's CDR3 is CSVVGAEALNYGYTF. The CDR3 DNA sequence: TGCAGCGTTGTGGGGGCAGAAGCTCTAAACTATGGCTACACCTTC.

J is TRBJ2-5 and V is TRBV18; D remains unclear. The CDR3 length is 14 residues. CDR1 is KGHSH and CDR2 is LQKENI in the germline V gene. V was shortened by 3 bases and J by 7 bases, with 15 bases between the two germline ends. The CDR3 loop is CASSPPDGFATQYF. For the CDR3, the DNA is TGTGCCAGCTCACCCCCGGATGGATTCGCGACCCAGTACTTC. The full variable domain, completed using reference TRBV18 and TRBJ2-5, is NAGVMQNPRHLVRRRGQEARLRCSPMKGHSHVYWYRQLPEEGLKFMVYLQKENIIDESGMPKERFSAEFPKEGPSILRIQQVVRGDSAAYFCASSPPDGFATQYFGPGTRLLVL.

This sequence joins TRBV5-1 and TRBJ2-2; D is unclear. Germline CDR1 and CDR2: SGHRS and YFSETQ. The germline V and J ends were trimmed by 2 bases and 4 bases, with 15 bases remaining between them. The CDR3 totals 16 residues. DNA of the CDR3: TGCGCCAGCAGCTTTGCACTCGATGAACTCACCGGGGAGCTGTTTTTT. Residues: CASSFALDELTGELFF.

CDR3 sequence reads: CASSESYYGYTF. The CDR3 nucleotides read TGTGCCAGCAGTGAATCCTACTATGGCTACACCTTC. The chain has TRBV6-1 and TRBJ1-2, with D uncertain. Trimming removed 2 bases at V and 3 bases at J, with 4 bases between. CDR1 and CDR2 (germline): MNHNS, SASEGT. This CDR3 region has 12 residues.

The chain employs TRBV18 and TRBJ2-3; TRBD2 aligns across 14 bases. Unmatched junction bases numbered 16, after V lost 6 bases and J lost 5 bases. This CDR3 has 19 residues. Germline loops: CDR1 KGHSH, CDR2 LQKENI. The CDR3 loop is CASSGLGLAGGRYGDTQYF. CDR3 bases: TGTGCCAGCTCCGGATTAGGACTAGCGGGGGGCCGTTATGGAGATACGCAGTATTTT. The full variable domain, with the rest looked up from reference TRBV18 and TRBJ2-3, is NAGVMQNPRHLVRRRGQEARLRCSPMKGHSHVYWYRQLPEEGLKFMVYLQKENIIDESGMPKERFSAEFPKEGPSILRIQQVVRGDSAAYFCASSGLGLAGGRYGDTQYFGPGTRLTVL.

The genes are TRBV2 and TRBJ1-4; D is perhaps TRBD1 (5 bases). V shed 5 bases and J shed 7 bases, with 14 bases lying between them. CDR3 size: 14 residues. Germline values: CDR1 SNHLY, CDR2 FYNNEI. The CDR3 sequence: CASSPPPQGEKLFF. The CDR3 DNA sequence: TGTGCCAGCAGTCCCCCTCCGCAGGGTGAAAAACTGTTTTTT.

The genes are TRBV19 and TRBJ1-5, with D maybe TRBD1 (5 bases). There are 15 residues in the CDR3. Trimming removed 5 bases from V and 6 bases from J, with 17 bases in between. Germline V lookup: CDR1 LNHDA, CDR2 SQIVND (reference sequence). CDR3 coding DNA: TGTGCCAGTAGTTTAGGGACCGAGAGGAGTCAGCCCCAGCATTTT. Its protein product is CASSLGTERSQPQHF.

V usage is TRBV2 and J usage is TRBJ2-2; 9 bases map to TRBD1. Germline-derived CDR1 and CDR2 are SNHLY and FYNNEI. The CDR3 consists of 15 residues. V was clipped by 2 bases and J by 6 bases; unmatched bases: 4. The CDR3 is CASSETGGWSGELFF. CDR3 sequence (DNA): TGTGCCAGCAGTGAAACAGGGGGCTGGTCCGGGGAGCTGTTTTTT.

The gene calls are TRBV11-3 and TRBJ2-3, with TRBD2 matching over 9 bases. The length of the CDR3 is 15 residues. Germline CDR1 reads SGHNT; CDR2 reads YENEEA. The junction had 7 bases not matched to a gene; V was cut back by 5 bases and J by 4 bases. CDR3 nucleotides: TGTGCCAGCAGCCCCGGGACTAGCTGGCCAGATACGCAGTATTTT. Encoded protein: CASSPGTSWPDTQYF.

The chain couples TRBV7-9 to TRBJ1-5; D gene uncertain. The CDR3 is made up of 15 amino acids. V was trimmed by 3 bases and J by 0 bases, leaving 9 bases between them. Per germline, CDR1 SEHNR and CDR2 FQNEAQ (reference sequence). The CDR3 nucleotides are TGTGCCAGCAGCTTGGCAGGCTATAGCAATCAGCCCCAGCATTTT. Protein product: CASSLAGYSNQPQHF.

V gene TRBV4-2 combines with J gene TRBJ2-1; 11 nucleotides agree with TRBD2. The length of the CDR3 is 16 residues. Germline V gene sequence: CDR1 LGHNA, CDR2 YNFKEQ. With 0 bases clipped from V and 5 bases from J, the junction kept 3 bases outside the gene matches. CDR3 sequence (DNA): TGTGCCAGCAGCCAAGATCAACTAGCGGGGGACAATGAGCAGTTCTTC. This sequence encodes CASSQDQLAGDNEQFF.

The chain carries TRBV27 and TRBJ2-7; a weak D match, TRBD2 (5 bases). This CDR3 has 13 residues. Trimming pared 0 bases from V and 4 bases from J, leaving 7 bases between. The V gene's germline CDR1 is MNHEY and CDR2 SMNVEV (reference sequence). The CDR3 protein is CASSLSGVYEQYF. The CDR3 DNA follows: TGTGCCAGCAGTTTATCGGGAGTTTACGAGCAGTACTTC.

This rearrangement joins TRBV7-3 to TRBJ2-3; unclear D gene. This CDR3 is 15 amino acids long. The germline V gene has CDR1 SGHTA and CDR2 FQGTGA. V shed 1 base and J shed 0 bases, with 8 bases lying between them. CDR3 sequence: CASSLNPGSTDTQYF. CDR3 nucleotides: TGTGCCAGCAGCTTAAACCCCGGGAGCACAGATACGCAGTATTTT.

Regarding this clone: The junction does not match germline at one end; this may be a read error. The rearrangement uses TRBV2 and TRBJ2-5; D might be TRBD2 (5 bases). CDR1 and CDR2 (germline): SNHLY, FYNNEI. The CDR3 is made up of 15 amino acids. The CDR3, as DNA: TGTGCCAGCAGTGAAAGTCCGGGGTACCAAGGGACCCAGTACTTC. Its protein product is CASSESPGYQGTQYF.

This chain links TRBV29-1 with TRBJ2-7, with D perhaps assigned TRBD1 or TRBD2 (5 bases each). This CDR3 spans 17 amino acids. Trimming pared 0 bases from V and 3 bases from J, leaving 21 bases between. Germline CDR1 reads SQVTM; CDR2 reads ANQGSEA. CDR3 in amino acids: CSVEDPFGEGRVYEQYF. CDR3 nucleotides: TGCAGCGTTGAAGATCCGTTTGGAGAGGGGAGAGTCTACGAGCAGTACTTC.

The chain uses TRBV2 and TRBJ1-5; D gene ambiguous. Germline V gives CDR1 SNHLY, CDR2 FYNNEI. There are 15 residues in the CDR3. V was shortened by 1 base and J by 2 bases, with 9 bases between the two germline ends. CDR3 region: CASSEDGLGNQPQHF. CDR3 bases: TGTGCCAGCAGTGAAGACGGATTGGGCAATCAGCCCCAGCATTTT.

The chain couples TRBV9 to TRBJ2-3, with D perhaps TRBD2 (6 bases). Germline CDR1 SGDLS, CDR2 YYNGEE. CDR3 length equals 16 residues. V was clipped by 3 bases and J by 3 bases, with 17 bases between them. CDR3 nucleotides: TGTGCCAGCAGCGCCACCGGCGGGGTAGGGACAGATACGCAGTATTTT. This translates into CASSATGGVGTDTQYF.

This clone has just one count. The V gene is TRBV27, the J gene TRBJ1-6, with D possibly TRBD1 on 6 matching bases. CDR3 size: 16 residues. With 3 bases removed from V and 5 bases from J, the gap between germline ends came to 14 bases. CDR1 is MNHEY and CDR2 is SMNVEV in the germline V gene (reference sequence). CDR3 protein: CASSFGRGGDNSPLHF. Here the CDR3 DNA reads TGTGCCAGCAGTTTCGGCAGGGGAGGGGATAATTCACCCCTCCACTTT.

This chain links TRBV27 with TRBJ2-1; the match to TRBD2 covers 10 bases. Germline CDR1 MNHEY, CDR2 SMNVEV (reference sequence). With 6 bases clipped from V and 8 bases from J, the junction kept 16 bases outside the gene matches. There are 17 residues in the CDR3. For the CDR3, the DNA is TGTGCCAGCAGGATGAAGCGGGGGGGCCATAGGGGGTATGAGCAGTTCTTC. It yields the protein CASRMKRGGHRGYEQFF.